The clone carrying this T cell receptor beta chain was seen only a few times. The antigen is unknown. TCRdb itself ran the 5' RACE reads through MiXCR, one entry per CDR3 protein. Of 700,000 to 1,000,000 distinct CDR3 sequences in the sample, roughly 10% were seen once. The data were obtained in a study of CD8 T cells in ankylosing spondylitis. Study results and caveats: One TCR beta motif, made up of eight highly homologous variants, appeared characteristic of ankylosing spondylitis blood. As reported, disease-linked clones showed significant enrichment in matched ankylosing spondylitis synovial fluid.

The germline CDR1 and CDR2 sequences are DFQATT and SNEGSKA (reference sequence). V lost 6 bases, J lost 2 bases, and 13 bases lay in between. This CDR3 comprises 13 residues. The TCR was taken from a male donor with ankylosing spondylitis. The sequencing sample was made of blood, either unsorted or a sorted T cell fraction (not recorded which). The genes are TRBV20-1 and TRBJ2-5; D not resolved. In DNA form, the CDR3 reads TGCAGTGCCATAGTGACTCGGCAAGAGACCCAGTACTTC. Translation: CSAIVTRQETQYF.